These 9 T cell receptor beta chains were sequenced from one sample in a study of shared clonotypes between healthy human individuals. The protocol was immunoSEQ multiplex PCR, while the TCRdb copy is restricted to in-frame clones and leaves out a portion. The sample has approximately 1.4 million clones; around 98% are singletons. Material for sequencing was naive CD4+ T cells sorted from blood. Subset defined: CD45RA+ positively selected. The receptor set was obtained from a man aged 25 to 45 in good health.

The chain links TRBV6-5 to TRBJ2-7; a possible D gene is TRBD2 (6 bases). Trimming stripped 1 base from V and 2 bases from J, with 12 bases between. Germline CDR1 is MNHEY and CDR2 is SVGAGI. The CDR3 contains 15 residues. The CDR3 is CASSYWASDPYEQYF. The CDR3 DNA follows: TGTGCCAGCAGTTACTGGGCTAGCGATCCCTACGAGCAGTACTTC.

J is TRBJ1-5 and V is TRBV6-6, with D hard to call. The germline CDR1 and CDR2 sequences are MNHNY and SVGAGI (reference sequence). The ends were cut back, 7 bases at V and 2 bases at J, with 9 bases in the middle. The CDR3 extends over 13 amino acids. The CDR3 sequence: CASTSTGNQPQHF. CDR3 DNA: TGTGCCAGCACTTCTACTGGCAATCAGCCCCAGCATTTT.

The V and J genes are TRBV21-1 and TRBJ2-7; TRBD2, as called in the table, went unchecked against the DNA. TRBV21-1 is assigned pseudogene status. The CDR3 consists of 17 residues. Here the CDR3 DNA reads TGTGCCAGCAGCAAAGTCGGGGGATTCTCCGGAACCTACGAGCAGTACTTC. Amino acids: CASSKVGGFSGTYEQYF.

CDR3 bases: TGTGCCACCAGCAGAGAAAGTGGTAAACTAGCGGGAAACAACGAGCAGTACTTC. Protein: CATSRESGKLAGNNEQYF. The rearrangement links TRBV15 to TRBJ2-7, with 10 bases aligning to TRBD2. The J segment lost 5 bases and the V segment lost 0 bases, leaving 13 bases of the junction unmatched. The CDR3 extends over 18 amino acids. The germline gives CDR1 LNHNV, CDR2 YYDKDF (reference sequence). The full variable domain, in which reference TRBV15 and TRBJ2-7 provide the parts outside the CDR3, is DAMVIQNPRYQVTQFGKPVTLSCSQTLNHNVMYWYQQKSSQAPKLLFHYYDKDFNNEADTPDNFQSRRPNTSFCFLDIRSPGLGDTAMYLCATSRESGKLAGNNEQYFGPGTRLTVT.

On this clone itself: Other nucleotide sequences in the sample specify the same CDR3. V and J are TRBV6-1 and TRBJ2-7; no reliable D call. CDR1 MNHNS and CDR2 SASEGT come from the germline V gene. The CDR3 sequence is 13 residues long. V lost 0 bases to trimming and J lost 2 bases, with 5 bases between them. CDR3 protein: CASSEATPYEQYF. DNA for the CDR3: TGTGCCAGCAGTGAAGCGACCCCCTACGAGCAGTACTTC.

The CDR3 DNA reads as TGTGCCTGGAAGGAGCCGAGGGGGGATGCTTTCTTT. Translating gives CAWKEPRGDAFF. The chain recombines TRBV30 with TRBJ1-1; D may be TRBD1 (6 bases). The germline CDR1 and CDR2 sequences are GTSNPN and SVGIG (reference sequence). Trimming took off 4 bases at V and 11 bases at J, with 17 bases between the two ends. CDR3 length equals 12 residues.

The V and J genes are TRBV5-1 and TRBJ2-5, with 10 bases identical to TRBD1. The V segment lost 4 bases and the J segment 5 bases; nucleotides outside the gene matches: 8. The CDR3 length is 15 residues. CDR1 and CDR2 from the germline V gene are SGHRS and YFSETQ. The CDR3 region is CASSRGQGTRETQYF. The CDR3 DNA reads TGCGCCAGCAGCAGGGGACAGGGGACGCGGGAGACCCAGTACTTC.

CDR3 sequence (DNA): TGTGCCAGCAGCCAAGATTGGGGGCCAAACACCGGGGAGCTGTTTTTT. Amino acid sequence: CASSQDWGPNTGELFF. The rearrangement uses TRBV14 and TRBJ2-2, with D maybe TRBD1 (6 bases). CDR3 length equals 16 residues. V lost 0 bases and J lost 2, with 10 bases in between. Germline CDR1 reads SGHDN; CDR2 reads FVKESK.

The chain uses TRBV5-1 and TRBJ2-1; D might be TRBD1 or TRBD2, each matching 5 bases. This CDR3 has 15 residues. Trimming cost V 2 bases and J 5 bases, with 14 bases left between them. Germline CDR1 is SGHRS and CDR2 is YFSETQ. CDR3 nucleotides: TGCGCCAGCAGCTTAAGGGACGGACGAGACAATGAGCAGTTCTTC. Protein sequence: CASSLRDGRDNEQFF. Full variable domain (outside the CDR3, taken from reference TRBV5-1 and TRBJ2-1): KAGVTQTPRYLIKTRGQQVTLSCSPISGHRSVSWYQQTPGQGLQFLFEYFSETQRNKGNFPGRFSGRQFSNSRSEMNVSTLELGDSALYLCASSLRDGRDNEQFFGPGTRLTVL.